One and the same sample provided the 21 T cell receptor beta chains below, sequenced in a study of cytomegalovirus exposure and HLA in healthy donors. Assay used: immunoSEQ multiplex PCR; TCRdb lists only in-frame clones, some missing. The table includes about 150,000 clones, 90% detected once. The source material was PBMCs. The origin of the receptors is a young woman in good health and CMV-seropositive.

This chain joins TRBV6-5 and TRBJ1-4; TRBD1 agrees at 10 bases. The germline V gene encodes CDR1 MNHEY and CDR2 SVGAGI. Germline trimming cut 6 bases from V and 6 bases from J; bases unmatched to any gene: 7. This CDR3 comprises 15 residues. The CDR3 sequence is CASRLVGQGDEKLFF. The CDR3 DNA is TGTGCCAGCAGGCTGGTCGGACAGGGGGATGAAAAACTGTTTTTT.

This sequence joins TRBV18 and TRBJ2-2, with TRBD2 matching 14 bases. Germline lookup yields CDR1 KGHSH and CDR2 LQKENI. V lost 3 bases and J lost 4; bases outside the gene matches: 16. The CDR3 is 21 amino acids. CDR3: CASSPSTGTSGSGISTGELFF. The CDR3 DNA reads as TGTGCCAGCTCACCCAGCACCGGGACTAGCGGGAGCGGGATAAGCACCGGGGAGCTGTTTTTT.

The genes are TRBV21-1 and TRBJ2-7; TRBD2 is the table's D call and was not checked against the DNA. TRBV21-1 is recorded as a pseudogene. CDR3 size: 19 residues. CDR3 amino acids: CASSKKVGRETGGPYEQYF. The CDR3 DNA is TGTGCCAGCAGCAAAAAGGTCGGCAGGGAAACGGGAGGGCCTTACGAGCAGTACTTC.

This clone was picked up one time. The CDR3 DNA is TGTGCCAGCAGCTTGGAGGGGACTAGCGGGAGTTTCAACAATGAGCAGTTCTTC. Protein sequence: CASSLEGTSGSFNNEQFF. The chain recombines TRBV5-6 with TRBJ2-1, with 14 nucleotides matching TRBD2. Germline values: CDR1 SGHDT, CDR2 YYEEEE. This CDR3 comprises 18 residues. The V segment lost 0 bases and the J segment 5 bases; nucleotides outside the gene matches: 7.

The chain's CDR3 is CASSIIPRETQYF. As DNA, the CDR3 is TGTGCCAGTAGTATTATCCCGAGAGAGACCCAGTACTTC. The chain combines TRBV19 with TRBJ2-5; D is unresolved. CDR3 length: 13 residues. V lost 3 bases to trimming and J lost 4 bases, with 9 bases between them. Germline loops: CDR1 LNHDA, CDR2 SQIVND (reference sequence). The entire variable domain, with the rest obtained from reference TRBV19 and TRBJ2-5, is as follows: DGGITQSPKYLFRKEGQNVTLSCEQNLNHDAMYWYRQDPGQGLRLIYYSQIVNDFQKGDIAEGYSVSREKKESFPLTVTSAQKNPTAFYLCASSIIPRETQYFGPGTRLLVL.

The V call is TRBV5-4, the J call TRBJ1-1; D remains unclear. This CDR3 comprises 15 residues. V lost 0 bases, J lost 0 bases, and 9 bases lay in between. Germline lookup yields CDR1 SGHNT and CDR2 YYREEE (reference sequence). CDR3 sequence (DNA): TGTGCCAGCAGCTTGGGCAAAAACATGAACACTGAAGCTTTCTTT. Translation gives CASSLGKNMNTEAFF.

The chain employs TRBV27 and TRBJ2-7, with 11 bases fitting TRBD1. There are 15 residues in the CDR3. V gave up 5 bases and J gave up 3 bases; unmatched junction bases: 6. Per germline, CDR1 MNHEY and CDR2 SMNVEV (reference sequence). CDR3 region: CASSITGTGGYEQYF. CDR3 DNA sequence: TGTGCCAGCAGTATAACCGGGACAGGGGGCTACGAGCAGTACTTC.

The V and J genes are TRBV5-1 and TRBJ2-7; the D is unclear. Per germline, CDR1 SGHRS and CDR2 YFSETQ. This CDR3 spans 13 amino acids. Trimming took 0 bases from V and 6 from J, leaving 10 bases between them. The CDR3 spells CASSLEMAFEQYF. DNA for the CDR3: TGCGCCAGCAGCTTGGAAATGGCTTTCGAGCAGTACTTC.

This chain uses TRBV6-5 with TRBJ2-5, with D perhaps TRBD2 (5 bases). CDR3 size: 15 residues. The germline V gene encodes CDR1 MNHEY and CDR2 SVGAGI. Trimming took off 5 bases at V and 5 bases at J, with 18 bases between the two ends. This CDR3 is CASSPSGFSGETQYF. The DNA for the CDR3 is TGTGCCAGCAGTCCATCGGGATTTTCGGGGGAGACCCAGTACTTC.

The chain has TRBV7-6 and TRBJ1-2, with TRBD1 matching over 7 bases. The V segment lost 5 bases and the J segment 2 bases; nucleotides outside the gene matches: 8. This CDR3 is 15 amino acids long. Germline loops: CDR1 SGHVS, CDR2 FNYEAQ. The CDR3 DNA is TGTGCCAGCAGCCCAGATTTAGGGGGCAACTATGGCTACACCTTC. Translating gives CASSPDLGGNYGYTF.

The rearrangement links TRBV25-1 to TRBJ2-5, with 11 bases fitting TRBD2. V lost 0 bases, J lost 5 bases, and 11 bases stayed unmatched. The CDR3 consists of 18 residues. Germline-derived CDR1 and CDR2 are MGHDK and SYGVNS. DNA of the CDR3: TGTGCCAGCAGTGAATATAGTAGCGGGAGGGCCTTTGTGGAGACCCAGTACTTC. This codes for CASSEYSSGRAFVETQYF.

The chain is built from TRBV28 and TRBJ2-7; 12 bases are a match to TRBD2. J was trimmed by 3 bases and V by 4 bases; bases with no gene match: 7. CDR3 size: 16 residues. Germline CDR1 is MDHEN and CDR2 is SYDVKM. The CDR3 DNA is TGTGCCAGCAGTTCACCGACTAGCGGGGGCCGCTACGAGCAGTACTTC. Encoded protein: CASSSPTSGGRYEQYF.

V gene TRBV27 combines with J gene TRBJ2-1; TRBD2 aligns across 14 bases. Germline-derived CDR1 and CDR2 are MNHEY and SMNVEV (reference sequence). The CDR3 has 15 residues. With V trimmed by 6 bases and J by 9 bases, 7 bases remained unmatched. CDR3 protein: CASSLRGTSGSEQFF. The DNA of the CDR3 is TGTGCCAGCAGCCTTCGAGGGACTAGCGGGAGTGAGCAGTTCTTC.

The V call is TRBV7-9, the J call TRBJ2-5; 10 bases match TRBD2. Germline lookup yields CDR1 SEHNR and CDR2 FQNEAQ (reference sequence). The CDR3 runs to 14 residues. With 5 bases clipped from V and 5 bases from J, the junction kept 5 bases outside the gene matches. The CDR3 bases are TGTGCCAGCAGCCGCTCTAGCGGGGGCGAGACCCAGTACTTC. It translates to CASSRSSGGETQYF.

This clone has just one count. Other DNA sequences from this sample encode an identical CDR3 as well. The chain carries TRBV2 and TRBJ1-1; weak D call: TRBD1 (5 bases). Per the germline V gene, CDR1 is SNHLY and CDR2 is FYNNEI. V lost 4 bases, J lost 1 base, and 7 bases lay in between. The CDR3 totals 13 residues. DNA of the CDR3: TGTGCCAGCAGTGGACAGTGGAACACTGAAGCTTTCTTT. Translation gives CASSGQWNTEAFF.

The chain joins TRBV6-5 to TRBJ2-7; TRBD1 aligns across 9 bases. The CDR3 is made up of 13 amino acids. V gave up 2 bases and J gave up 5 bases; unmatched junction bases: 1. Germline V gene sequence: CDR1 MNHEY, CDR2 SVGAGI. The CDR3 is CASSYDRGNEQYF. CDR3 coding DNA: TGTGCCAGCAGTTACGACAGGGGGAACGAGCAGTACTTC.

The chain recombines TRBV18 with TRBJ1-2; 10 nucleotides agree with TRBD1. V was pared by 4 bases and J by 6 bases, with 2 bases of the junction left unmatched. Germline lookup yields CDR1 KGHSH and CDR2 LQKENI. The CDR3 has 13 amino acids. The CDR3 loop reads CASSHGQGDGYTF. The CDR3 DNA is TGTGCCAGCTCACACGGACAGGGGGATGGCTACACCTTC.

The rearrangement uses TRBV19 and TRBJ2-7; no reliable D call. Per the germline V gene, CDR1 is LNHDA and CDR2 is SQIVND (reference sequence). The CDR3 totals 15 residues. The V gene lost 3 bases and the J gene lost 2 bases, with 14 bases spanning the gap. CDR3 nucleotide sequence: TGTGCCAGTAGTATTACAGAGACCCCCGCCTACGAGCAGTACTTC. As protein: CASSITETPAYEQYF.

The V and J genes are TRBV5-1 and TRBJ2-6; no firm D call. The CDR3 is 14 residues long. V was shortened by 5 bases and J by 0 bases, with 6 bases between the two germline ends. In germline, CDR1 is SGHRS, CDR2 YFSETQ. This CDR3 is CASSASSGANVLTF. The DNA of the CDR3 is TGCGCCAGCAGTGCCAGCTCTGGGGCCAACGTCCTGACTTTC.

The chain links TRBV7-6 to TRBJ1-3; 7 bases line up with TRBD1. CDR3 length: 13 residues. The V segment lost 5 bases and the J segment 6 bases; nucleotides outside the gene matches: 4. From germline, CDR1 is SGHVS and CDR2 FNYEAQ. CDR3 region: CASSRGQLNTIYF. The CDR3, as DNA: TGTGCCAGCAGCCGGGGACAGTTAAACACCATATATTTT.

For this clone: Other DNA sequences from this sample encode an identical CDR3 as well. This chain links TRBV2 with TRBJ2-6; 7 nucleotides match TRBD2. Losses at the gene ends were 4 bases for V and 2 bases for J; bases not matched to a gene: 2. The CDR3 has 15 amino acids. CDR1 SNHLY and CDR2 FYNNEI come from the germline V gene. Here the CDR3 reads CASSVGGAGANVLTF. The CDR3 coding sequence is TGTGCCAGCAGTGTGGGGGGGGCTGGGGCCAACGTCCTGACTTTC.